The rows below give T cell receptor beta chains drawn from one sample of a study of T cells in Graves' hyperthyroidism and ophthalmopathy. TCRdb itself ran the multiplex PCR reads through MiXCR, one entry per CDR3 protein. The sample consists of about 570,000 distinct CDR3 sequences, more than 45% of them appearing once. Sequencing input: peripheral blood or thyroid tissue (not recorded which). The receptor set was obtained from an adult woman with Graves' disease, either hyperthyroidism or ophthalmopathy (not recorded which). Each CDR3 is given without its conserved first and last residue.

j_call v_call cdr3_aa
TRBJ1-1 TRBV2 ASSDSGGRVEAF
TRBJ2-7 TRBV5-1 ASSLEGNSDSYEQY
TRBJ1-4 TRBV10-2 ASSEGAGAANEKLF
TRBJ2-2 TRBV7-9 ASSPWTGRTGELF
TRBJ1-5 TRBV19 ASIPTAYSNQPQH
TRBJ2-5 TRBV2 ASSEDNQETQY
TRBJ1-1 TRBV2 ASSEALGTGGAEAF
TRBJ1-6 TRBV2 AIPDRRTDRRSPLH
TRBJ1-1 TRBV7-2 ASSGRMNTEAF
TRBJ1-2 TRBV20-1 SARGTVNYGYT
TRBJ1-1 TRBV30 AWSVEEGAWTEAF
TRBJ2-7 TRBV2 ASSATSREQY
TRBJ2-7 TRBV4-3 ASSIRTGPSYEQY
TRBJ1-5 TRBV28 AVGGSDQPQH
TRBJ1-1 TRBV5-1 ASSYSREAF
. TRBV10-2 ASSLPGQGRSPLH
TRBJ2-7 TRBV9 ASSAIAGTYEQY
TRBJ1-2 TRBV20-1 SARDRYYSGNT
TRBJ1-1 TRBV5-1 ASSLLGHRNTEAF
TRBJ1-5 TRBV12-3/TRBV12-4 ASSRGQLGNQPQH
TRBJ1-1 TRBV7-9 ASRNPRDRGRGGGTEAF
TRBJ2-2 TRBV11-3 ASSLTGTVNTGELF
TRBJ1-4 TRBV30 AWMAEDATNEKLF
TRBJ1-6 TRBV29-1 SVRSVTDSPLH
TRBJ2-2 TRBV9 ASSVVAGLNTGELF
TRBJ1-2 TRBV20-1 SAWTGGGYT
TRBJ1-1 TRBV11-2 ASIGLQGRSTEAF
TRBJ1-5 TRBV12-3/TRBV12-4 ASSRGGHQPQH
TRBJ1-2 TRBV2 ASKRDGGYYGYT
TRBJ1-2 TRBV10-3 AISSGENYGYT
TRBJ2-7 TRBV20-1 SAREEAVTYEQY